Below, 6 T cell receptor beta chains from the same sample are listed, as sequenced in a study of a mutant IDH1 vaccine in newly diagnosed glioma. The protocol was immunoSEQ multiplex PCR, while the TCRdb copy is restricted to in-frame clones and leaves out a portion. The sample holds 12,000 to 15,000 clones, around 91% seen once. Time point specified: baseline, week 1 (first vaccination visit). The treatment here: pre-vaccination baseline after standard-of-care therapy. The sequences come from PBMCs, collected from a glioma patient treated with radiotherapy, temozolomide or both. The source is a woman aged 40 to 49 with glioma. Some clones in this sample may be carry-over from other donors' samples.

This clone was detected only once. The chain couples TRBV4-2 to TRBJ2-2; TRBD2 matches 8 bases. The V and J ends lost 2 bases and 2 bases, in that order; junction bases with no gene match: 10. This CDR3 has 18 residues. Germline CDR1 and CDR2: LGHNA and YNFKEQ. Here the CDR3 DNA reads TGTGCCAGCAGCCAAATAACGGCGGGAGGACCCAACACCGGGGAGCTGTTTTTT. It codes for CASSQITAGGPNTGELFF.

V and J are TRBV4-2 and TRBJ2-7; 10 nucleotides line up with TRBD2. Germline V CDR1 and CDR2: LGHNA, YNFKEQ. The CDR3 has 17 amino acids. V lost 0 bases to trimming and J lost 4 bases; unmatched junction nucleotides: 9. The CDR3 here is CASSQDSTSSGSYEQYF. In DNA form, the CDR3 reads TGTGCCAGCAGCCAAGATAGTACGTCTAGCGGGAGTTACGAGCAGTACTTC.

This rearrangement joins TRBV27 to TRBJ1-2; D uncertain. Trimming took off 2 bases at V and 1 base at J, with 5 bases between the two ends. The CDR3 contains 13 residues. Germline-derived CDR1 and CDR2 are MNHEY and SMNVEV (reference sequence). CDR3 sequence reads: CASSLGLNYGYTF. CDR3 coding DNA: TGTGCCAGCAGTTTAGGCCTTAACTATGGCTACACCTTC.

In its sample, this clone was seen a few times. The genes are TRBV19 and TRBJ2-5; TRBD1 matches 7 bases. The CDR3 loop spans 15 amino acids. The junction had 18 bases not matched to a gene; V was cut back by 7 bases and J by 10 bases. Germline-derived CDR1 and CDR2 are LNHDA and SQIVND (reference sequence). CDR3 residues: CASTSDRAEGDVQYF. CDR3 DNA: TGTGCCAGTACCTCCGACAGGGCCGAGGGCGATGTCCAGTACTTC. Drawing the rest from reference TRBV19 and TRBJ2-5, the complete variable domain is DGGITQSPKYLFRKEGQNVTLSCEQNLNHDAMYWYRQDPGQGLRLIYYSQIVNDFQKGDIAEGYSVSREKKESFPLTVTSAQKNPTAFYLCASTSDRAEGDVQYFGPGTRLLVL.

The rearrangement uses TRBV25-1 and TRBJ1-2; possibly TRBD1 for D (5 bases). The CDR3 extends over 14 amino acids. The V end lost 4 bases, the J end lost 5 bases, and 14 bases lay between the germline ends. CDR1 MGHDK and CDR2 SYGVNS come from the germline V gene. As DNA, the CDR3 is TGTGCCAGCAGTGGGGGTGGCAGGGCGTATGGCTACACCTTC. Its protein product is CASSGGGRAYGYTF.

The J gene is TRBJ2-5, the V gene TRBV10-2; 8 bases are shared with TRBD2. CDR3 length: 15 amino acids. The trim removed 3 bases at V and 6 bases at J, leaving 9 bases unmatched. CDR1 and CDR2 from the germline V gene are WSHSY and SAAADI. In DNA, the CDR3 is TGCGCCAGCAGTGACTATAGCGGGGCGGGAAAGACCCAGTACTTC. The encoded protein is CASSDYSGAGKTQYF.